These T cell receptor beta chains were read from a single sample in a study of human T cells and chemical hapten exposure. TCRdb reprocessed the RACE reads with MiXCR, giving one entry per CDR3 protein. The table lists 100,000 to 150,000 distinct CDR3 sequences, approximately 10% of them singletons. Here the sequenced sample was whole blood, taken in connection with sensitization to the hapten diphenylcyclopropenone (DPC). These receptors all come from a woman between 50 and 59 years old with alopecia areata. Some clones in this sample may be carry-over from other donors' samples. Each CDR3 is given with its conserved first and last residue. A D gene is named only where the DNA matches it firmly. Size values are once, few and many counts, or a class for expanded clones, and some rows have none.

j_call: TRBJ1-1
clone_size: few
d_call: .
v_call: TRBV21-1
cdr3_nt: TGTGCCAGCAGCCCACAGGTGAGGGGACCTGAAGCTTTCTTT
cdr3_aa: CASSPQVRGPEAFF

j_call: TRBJ1-5
clone_size: few
d_call: .
v_call: TRBV6-5
cdr3_nt: TGTGCCAGCAGTAAAACGGCGCATCAGCCCCAGCATTTT
cdr3_aa: CASSKTAHQPQHF

j_call: TRBJ1-3
clone_size: few
d_call: .
v_call: TRBV7-9
cdr3_nt: TGTGCCAGCAGACCAGGTCCCGCTGGAAACACCATATATTTT
cdr3_aa: CASRPGPAGNTIYF

j_call: TRBJ2-7
clone_size: many
d_call: .
v_call: TRBV28
cdr3_nt: TGTGCCAGCAGTTTTCTGGATTCCGAGCAGTACTTC
cdr3_aa: CASSFLDSEQYF

j_call: TRBJ2-7
clone_size: many
d_call: .
v_call: TRBV20-1
cdr3_nt: TGCAGCGCCCCCCCAGCGGCCAGCTCCTACGAGCAGTACTTC
cdr3_aa: CSAPPAASSYEQYF

j_call: TRBJ1-1
clone_size: few
d_call: TRBD1
v_call: TRBV6-5
cdr3_nt: TGTGCCAGCAGGAGGACAGGGAACACTGAAGCTTTCTTT
cdr3_aa: CASRRTGNTEAFF

j_call: TRBJ2-2
clone_size: .
d_call: .
v_call: TRBV12-5
cdr3_nt: TGTGCTAGTGGTTTGGCCGGCACCGGGGAGCTGTTTTTT
cdr3_aa: CASGLAGTGELFF

j_call: TRBJ2-5
clone_size: many
d_call: .
v_call: TRBV7-9
cdr3_nt: TGTGCCAGCAGCTTAGAAACATGGTACCAAGAGACCCAGTACTTC
cdr3_aa: CASSLETWYQETQYF

j_call: TRBJ2-1
clone_size: few
d_call: .
v_call: TRBV29-1
cdr3_nt: TGCAGCGTTGAAGCGGGACGAGCCTACGCGGAGCAGTTCTTC
cdr3_aa: CSVEAGRAYAEQFF

j_call: TRBJ1-4
clone_size: .
d_call: TRBD1
v_call: TRBV20-1
cdr3_nt: TGCAGTGCTGGCGGACAGGGGGCGGGAAAACTGTTTTTT
cdr3_aa: CSAGGQGAGKLFF

j_call: TRBJ1-1
clone_size: .
d_call: .
v_call: TRBV7-8
cdr3_nt: TGTGCCAGCAGCTTAGGTTCAAGTGGGGAAAGAGCTTTCTTT
cdr3_aa: CASSLGSSGERAFF

j_call: TRBJ2-5
clone_size: many
d_call: .
v_call: TRBV29-1
cdr3_nt: TGCAGCGCTGGGACCCAAGAGACCCAGTACTTC
cdr3_aa: CSAGTQETQYF

j_call: TRBJ2-5
clone_size: .
d_call: TRBD1
v_call: TRBV4-1
cdr3_nt: TGCGCCAGCAGCTCCCGACAGGGGGGAGAGACCCAGTACTTC
cdr3_aa: CASSSRQGGETQYF

j_call: TRBJ1-5
clone_size: few
d_call: .
v_call: TRBV7-8
cdr3_nt: TGTGCCAGCAGCTTAGCTTCCGGGGGGACCGATTATCAGCCCCAGCATTTT
cdr3_aa: CASSLASGGTDYQPQHF

j_call: TRBJ2-5
clone_size: many
d_call: .
v_call: TRBV29-1
cdr3_nt: TGCAGCGTTGAAGCTGCGCGGACCGGGATGACGGCCCAGTACTTC
cdr3_aa: CSVEAARTGMTAQYF

j_call: TRBJ1-6
clone_size: .
d_call: .
v_call: TRBV12-3/TRBV12-4
cdr3_nt: TGTGCCAGCAGTTTGGGACGGGGGGCCTATAATTCACCCCTCCACTTT
cdr3_aa: CASSLGRGAYNSPLHF

j_call: TRBJ2-1
clone_size: .
d_call: TRBD1
v_call: TRBV24-1
cdr3_nt: TGTGCCACCAGTGGCTTCTCCTCAGGGGGCAATGAGCAGTTCTTC
cdr3_aa: CATSGFSSGGNEQFF

j_call: TRBJ2-3
clone_size: many
d_call: .
v_call: TRBV7-2
cdr3_nt: TGTGCCAGCAGCTTAGAGACAGATACGCAGTATTTT
cdr3_aa: CASSLETDTQYF

j_call: TRBJ2-5
clone_size: few
d_call: TRBD1
v_call: TRBV6-6
cdr3_nt: TGTGCCAGCAGTTACCCGGGACAGGGGGAAGAGACCCAGTACTTC
cdr3_aa: CASSYPGQGEETQYF

j_call: TRBJ1-4
clone_size: many
d_call: .
v_call: TRBV18
cdr3_nt: TGTGCCAGCTCACAGGGGAGTGATGAAAAACTGTTTTTT
cdr3_aa: CASSQGSDEKLFF

j_call: TRBJ1-3
clone_size: .
d_call: .
v_call: TRBV6-5
cdr3_nt: TGTGCCAGCAGTTCCCCTGGCAGGGCCTCTGGAAACACCATATATTTT
cdr3_aa: CASSSPGRASGNTIYF

j_call: TRBJ1-5
clone_size: many
d_call: .
v_call: TRBV27
cdr3_nt: TGTGCCAGCCCGGGGGCGGTCGTGCAGGGAGATAGCAATCAGCCCCAGCATTTT
cdr3_aa: CASPGAVVQGDSNQPQHF

j_call: TRBJ1-6
clone_size: .
d_call: TRBD1
v_call: TRBV20-1
cdr3_nt: TGCAGTGCTGGGGGCAGGGGGCTCTCACCCCTCCACTTT
cdr3_aa: CSAGGRGLSPLHF

j_call: TRBJ2-7
clone_size: many
d_call: .
v_call: TRBV6-2/TRBV6-3
cdr3_nt: TGTGCCAGCAAAGTTCGGGACGAGCAGTACTTC
cdr3_aa: CASKVRDEQYF

j_call: TRBJ2-7
clone_size: few
d_call: TRBD1
v_call: TRBV27
cdr3_nt: TGTGCCAGCAGTTTTCCGGGACAGGCCATTAGGGAGCAGTACTTC
cdr3_aa: CASSFPGQAIREQYF

j_call: TRBJ2-7
clone_size: .
d_call: TRBD2
v_call: TRBV6-2/TRBV6-3
cdr3_nt: TGTGCCAGCAGTCGGGGACTAGCGGTCTCCTACGAGCAGTACTTC
cdr3_aa: CASSRGLAVSYEQYF

j_call: TRBJ1-1
clone_size: few
d_call: TRBD1
v_call: TRBV29-1
cdr3_nt: TGCAGCGTTGAAGAAAGGGGCAGGGGGGACACTGAAGCTTTCTTT
cdr3_aa: CSVEERGRGDTEAFF